This is a list of T cell receptor beta chains from one sample in a study of beta chain features in type 1 diabetes. Only in-frame clones appear in the TCRdb table, and some are missing; sequencing was by immunoSEQ multiplex PCR. The sample includes around 500,000 clones, approximately 30% of them seen just once. The source material was naive CD4+ T cells from blood. The receptors come from a man younger than 35 in good health. The CDR3 runs from the conserved cysteine through the conserved F or W. A D gene is named only where the DNA matches it firmly. Rows give clone size only sometimes, using once, few, many, or a class for an expanded clone.

v_call	clone_size	d_call	j_call	cdr3_nt	cdr3_aa
TRBV10-3	few	TRBD2	TRBJ2-7	TGTGCCATCAGCTCTTCTAGCGGGAGCTACGAGCAGTACTTC	CAISSSSGSYEQYF
TRBV14	few	TRBD2	TRBJ2-1	TGTGCCAGCAGCACTATCGGACTAGCGGACAATGAGCAGTTCTTC	CASSTIGLADNEQFF
TRBV10-3	NA	NA	TRBJ2-2	TGTGCCATCAGTGAGTCAGGCAGGGCGAACACCGGGGAGCTGTTTTTT	CAISESGRANTGELFF
TRBV28	NA	TRBD1	TRBJ2-7	TGTGCCAGCACGGAGACAGGGCTATACGAGCAGTACTTC	CASTETGLYEQYF
TRBV7-2	NA	TRBD1	TRBJ1-2	TGTGCCAACCTCAGGGGGCTTGGTGGCTACACCTTC	CANLRGLGGYTF
TRBV4-1	few	TRBD2	TRBJ2-1	TGCGCCAGCAGCCAATTAGCGGGGACCTACAATGAGCAGTTCTTC	CASSQLAGTYNEQFF
TRBV7-2	NA	TRBD2	TRBJ2-7	TGTGCCAGCAGTAACGCCGGGACTAGCGCGTTCACCTACGAGCAGTACTTC	CASSNAGTSAFTYEQYF
TRBV7-9	NA	TRBD1	TRBJ2-1	TGTGCCAGCAGTTTTACAGGGGGCTCCTACAATGAGCAGTTCTTC	CASSFTGGSYNEQFF
TRBV2	once	NA	TRBJ2-7	TGTGCCAGCAGAGAAACAGGGTTTAGGGGATACGAGCAGTACTTC	CASRETGFRGYEQYF
TRBV13	NA	NA	TRBJ2-1	TGTGCCAGCAGCCCCGGCAACTACAATGAGCAGTTCTTC	CASSPGNYNEQFF
TRBV7-9	NA	NA	TRBJ1-5	TGTGCCAGCAGCCCCGACGGCAATCAGCCCCAGCATTTT	CASSPDGNQPQHF
TRBV5-1	few	TRBD2	TRBJ2-7	TGCGCCAGCAGCTTGACCGGGACTAGCGGCTACGAGCAGTACTTC	CASSLTGTSGYEQYF
TRBV6-5	NA	NA	TRBJ2-7	TGTGCCAGCAGTTACTCACCTAGCTCCTACGAGCAGTACTTC	CASSYSPSSYEQYF
TRBV19	NA	NA	TRBJ2-1	TGTGCCAGTAGTACGCGTCTTTACAATGAGCAGTTCTTC	CASSTRLYNEQFF
TRBV29-1	NA	NA	TRBJ2-3	TGCACCAGAACAGATACGCAGTATTTT	CTRTDTQYF
TRBV15	NA	NA	TRBJ2-1	TGTGCCACCAGCAGAGGGCTAGTGATATATGAGCAGTTCTTC	CATSRGLVIYEQFF
TRBV2	NA	NA	TRBJ2-7	TGTGCCAGCAGTGAAGGATTGCGGGACGGCGAGCAGTACTTC	CASSEGLRDGEQYF
TRBV30	few	NA	TRBJ1-1	TGTGCCTGGAGTGTACGCGGACCCACTGAAGCTTTCTTT	CAWSVRGPTEAFF
TRBV15	few	NA	TRBJ2-7	TGTGCCACCAGCAGAGAGCTAGGTGGGGGCTACGAGCAGTACTTC	CATSRELGGGYEQYF
TRBV2	few	NA	TRBJ2-3	TGTGCCACCCGCGGCCTCACAGATACGCAGTATTTT	CATRGLTDTQYF
TRBV7-2	NA	NA	TRBJ2-3	TGTGCCAGCAGCCCCCAGCGGTACACAGATACGCAGTATTTT	CASSPQRYTDTQYF
TRBV30	few	TRBD1	TRBJ1-5	TGTGCCTGGGCCCCGGGACAGAGTTATCAGCCCCAGCATTTT	CAWAPGQSYQPQHF
TRBV2	NA	NA	TRBJ2-7	TGTGCCAGCAGCGAGGAGGCAGGGGGGTACGAGCAGTACTTC	CASSEEAGGYEQYF
TRBV6-5	few	TRBD2	TRBJ2-5	TGTGCCAGCACCAAGCGGGGGGTATCGGCCCAGTACTTC	CASTKRGVSAQYF